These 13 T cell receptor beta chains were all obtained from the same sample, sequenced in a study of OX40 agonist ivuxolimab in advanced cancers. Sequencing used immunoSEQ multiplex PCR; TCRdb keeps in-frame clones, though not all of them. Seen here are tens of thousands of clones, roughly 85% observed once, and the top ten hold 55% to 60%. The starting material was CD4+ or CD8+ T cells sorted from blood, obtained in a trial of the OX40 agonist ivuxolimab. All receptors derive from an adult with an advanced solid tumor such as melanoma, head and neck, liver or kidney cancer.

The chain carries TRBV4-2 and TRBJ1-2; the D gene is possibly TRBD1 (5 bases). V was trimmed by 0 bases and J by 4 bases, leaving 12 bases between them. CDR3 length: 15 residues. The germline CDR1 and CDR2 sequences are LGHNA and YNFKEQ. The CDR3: CASSQDYSGPYGYTF. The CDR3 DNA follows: TGTGCCAGCAGCCAAGATTATTCAGGGCCCTATGGCTACACCTTC.

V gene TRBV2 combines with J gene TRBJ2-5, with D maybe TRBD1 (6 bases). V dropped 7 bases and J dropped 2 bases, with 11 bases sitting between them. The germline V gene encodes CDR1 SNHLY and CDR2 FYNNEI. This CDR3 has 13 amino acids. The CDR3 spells CASTFQGQETQYF. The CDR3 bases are TGTGCCAGCACCTTTCAGGGGCAAGAGACCCAGTACTTC.

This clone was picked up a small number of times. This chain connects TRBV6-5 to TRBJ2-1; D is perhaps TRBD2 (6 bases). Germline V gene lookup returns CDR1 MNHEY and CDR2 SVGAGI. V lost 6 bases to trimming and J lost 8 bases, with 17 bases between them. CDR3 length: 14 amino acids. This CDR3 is CASSQWAGLDEQFF. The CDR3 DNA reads TGTGCCAGCAGCCAATGGGCGGGACTCGATGAGCAGTTCTTC.

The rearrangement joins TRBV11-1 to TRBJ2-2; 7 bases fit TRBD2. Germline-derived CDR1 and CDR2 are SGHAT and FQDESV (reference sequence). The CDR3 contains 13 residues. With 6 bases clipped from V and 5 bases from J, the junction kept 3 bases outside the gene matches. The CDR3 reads CASSPGRTGELFF. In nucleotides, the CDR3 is TGTGCCAGCAGTCCCGGGAGGACCGGGGAGCTGTTTTTT.

CDR3 sequence: CASSLAGQVNTEAFF. CDR3 sequence (DNA): TGTGCCAGTAGCCTTGCTGGACAGGTGAACACTGAAGCTTTCTTT. The chain uses TRBV19 and TRBJ1-1, with TRBD1 identical over 7 bases. CDR3 length: 15 amino acids. Germline CDR1 LNHDA, CDR2 SQIVND (reference sequence). V was clipped by 6 bases and J by 0 bases; unmatched bases: 7.

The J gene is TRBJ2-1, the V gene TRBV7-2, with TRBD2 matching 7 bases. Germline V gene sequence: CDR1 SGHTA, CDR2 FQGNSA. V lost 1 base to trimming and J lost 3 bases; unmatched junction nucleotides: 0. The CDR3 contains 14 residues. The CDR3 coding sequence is TGTGCCAGCAGCTTAGGGGGGGGCTACAATGAGCAGTTCTTC. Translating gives CASSLGGGYNEQFF.

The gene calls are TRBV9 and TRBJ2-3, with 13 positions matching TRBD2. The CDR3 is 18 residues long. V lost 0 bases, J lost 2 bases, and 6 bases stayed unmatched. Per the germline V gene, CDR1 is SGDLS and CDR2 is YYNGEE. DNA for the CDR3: TGTGCCAGCAGCGTAGAGGGACTAGCGGGACAACTCACAGATACGCAGTATTTT. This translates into CASSVEGLAGQLTDTQYF.

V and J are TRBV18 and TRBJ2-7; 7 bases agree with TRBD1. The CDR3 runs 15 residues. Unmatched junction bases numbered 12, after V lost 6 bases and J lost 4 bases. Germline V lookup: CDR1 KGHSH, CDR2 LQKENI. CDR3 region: CASSQNRDSLYEQYF. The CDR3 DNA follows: TGTGCCAGCTCGCAGAACCGGGACAGCCTTTACGAGCAGTACTTC.

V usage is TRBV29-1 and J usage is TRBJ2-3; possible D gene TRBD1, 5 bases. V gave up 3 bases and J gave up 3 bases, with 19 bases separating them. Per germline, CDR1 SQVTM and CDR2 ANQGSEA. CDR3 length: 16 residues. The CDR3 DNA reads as TGCAGCGTTGAGGGGCTGGGGCTATTGAGTACAGATACGCAGTATTTT. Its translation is CSVEGLGLLSTDTQYF.

The CDR3 here is CASSAAGVPETQYF. The CDR3 bases are TGTGCCAGCAGCGCCGCCGGGGTTCCGGAGACCCAGTACTTC. The chain joins TRBV7-3 to TRBJ2-5, with D perhaps matching TRBD2 (5 bases). V gave up 5 bases and J gave up 5 bases, with 15 bases separating them. The germline V gene has CDR1 SGHTA and CDR2 FQGTGA. The CDR3 is made up of 14 amino acids.

The CDR3 DNA reads TGTGCCAGCTCACCTCGCCCCGGACTAGCGGGAGAGACCCAGTACTTC. It translates to CASSPRPGLAGETQYF. The chain is built from TRBV18 and TRBJ2-5; 11 nucleotides line up with TRBD2. Germline trimming cut 3 bases from V and 4 bases from J; bases unmatched to any gene: 7. The germline V gene has CDR1 KGHSH and CDR2 LQKENI. This CDR3 is built from 16 residues. Full variable domain (outside the CDR3, taken from reference TRBV18 and TRBJ2-5): NAGVMQNPRHLVRRRGQEARLRCSPMKGHSHVYWYRQLPEEGLKFMVYLQKENIIDESGMPKERFSAEFPKEGPSILRIQQVVRGDSAAYFCASSPRPGLAGETQYFGPGTRLLVL.

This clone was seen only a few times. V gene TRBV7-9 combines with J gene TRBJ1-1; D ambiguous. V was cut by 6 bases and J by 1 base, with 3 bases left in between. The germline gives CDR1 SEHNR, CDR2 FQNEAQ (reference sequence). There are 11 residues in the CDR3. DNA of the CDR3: TGTGCCAGCAGTCGGAACACTGAAGCTTTCTTT. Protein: CASSRNTEAFF.

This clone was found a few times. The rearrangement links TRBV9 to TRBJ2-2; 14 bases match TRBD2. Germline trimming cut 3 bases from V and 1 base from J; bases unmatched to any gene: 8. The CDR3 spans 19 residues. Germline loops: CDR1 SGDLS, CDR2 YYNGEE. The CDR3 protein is CASSGTSGGLLQNTGELFF. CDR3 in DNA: TGTGCCAGCAGCGGGACTAGCGGGGGGCTGCTACAGAACACCGGGGAGCTGTTTTTT.